The following is a TCR beta chain sequence with its context. Its antigen is unknown. The data derive from a study of identical twins. Study-level results: Out-of-frame beta sequences exhibited a weaker degree of excess twin sharing. In cord blood, abundant beta clonotypes had fewer insertions; memory showed no trend. Twins shared out-of-frame alpha sequences with excess low generation probability.

Germline lookup yields CDR1 DFQATT and CDR2 SNEGSKA (reference sequence). Trimming at V came to 6 bases and at J to 0 bases, leaving 9 bases not matched to a gene. The CDR3 sequence is 16 residues long. TCRdb reprocessed the 5' RACE reads via MiXCR and lists one record per CDR3 protein. The table lists 650,000 to 800,000 distinct CDR3 sequences, over 8.5% of them singletons, with around 0.95% in the top ten. In addition, the sample was reused for a study of yellow fever vaccine responses in identical twins. That study adds: Reportedly, twins showed a vaccine T cell response that looked partly convergent and partly personalized.

Material for sequencing was PBMCs. The sequence was collected from a young woman in good health. This sequence joins TRBV20-1 and TRBJ2-1, with 9 bases fitting TRBD2. CDR3 loop: CSAPRHSGSSYNEQFF. CDR3 nucleotides: TGCAGTGCCCCTCGCCATAGCGGGAGCTCCTACAATGAGCAGTTCTTC.